Below are 4 T cell receptor beta chains sequenced from a single sample in a study of OX40 agonist ivuxolimab in advanced cancers. The repertoire was sequenced with immunoSEQ multiplex PCR; TCRdb's copy has only in-frame clones and lacks some. The data show approximately 74,000 clones, about three quarters seen once. Material: CD4+ or CD8+ T cells sorted from blood, obtained in a trial of the OX40 agonist ivuxolimab. These receptors were collected from an adult with an advanced solid tumor such as melanoma, head and neck, liver or kidney cancer.

The chain has TRBV30 and TRBJ2-5; D not certain. The V end was cut by 1 base, the J end by 5 bases, with 5 bases between. The germline CDR1 and CDR2 sequences are GTSNPN and SVGIG (reference sequence). CDR3 length: 11 amino acids. DNA for the CDR3: TGTGCCTGGAGTGAATTCGAGACCCAGTACTTC. This encodes CAWSEFETQYF.

V gene TRBV6-5 combines with J gene TRBJ1-3; tentatively, D is TRBD1 (5 bases). The ends were cut back, 0 bases at V and 1 base at J, with 7 bases in the middle. Looked up from germline, CDR1 is MNHEY and CDR2 is SVGAGI. This CDR3 spans 15 amino acids. The CDR3 region is CASSYSPGSGNTIYF. The DNA of the CDR3 is TGTGCCAGCAGTTACTCGCCAGGGTCTGGAAACACCATATATTTT.

The CDR3 DNA is TGTGCCAGCAGTGATAGACATAGCAATCAGCCCCAGCATTTT. Protein product: CASSDRHSNQPQHF. The chain links TRBV6-1 to TRBJ1-5; unclear D gene. CDR1 is MNHNS and CDR2 is SASEGT in the germline V gene. CDR3 length: 14 amino acids. The ends were cut back, 3 bases at V and 0 bases at J, with 6 bases in the middle.

The rearrangement joins TRBV30 to TRBJ2-6; D is possibly TRBD1 (6 bases). Germline V gives CDR1 GTSNPN, CDR2 SVGIG (reference sequence). With 4 bases removed from V and 2 bases from J, the gap between germline ends came to 12 bases. This CDR3 is 15 amino acids long. The CDR3 sequence is CAWKTQGTGANVLTF. The CDR3, as DNA: TGTGCCTGGAAGACACAGGGTACTGGGGCCAACGTCCTGACTTTC.